The sequence of this TCR beta chain was determined in a study of response to subunit inactivated influenza vaccine. TCRdb reprocessed the RT-PCR reads with MiXCR, giving one entry per CDR3 protein. The table lists 500,000 to 600,000 distinct CDR3 sequences, 10% to 12% of them singletons. The CDR3 runs 14 residues. In germline, CDR1 is LGHDT, CDR2 YNNKEL (reference sequence). Trimming took 0 bases from V and 7 from J, leaving 13 bases between them. The same sample was also studied in work on T cells expressing NK-cell markers. Turning to that study: TCR beta cDNA was generated via 5'RACE template switching incorporating UMIs. Repertoires of TCR beta were obtained from T cells sorted as CD3+CD56+NKG2C+, CD3+CD56+NKG2C- and CD3+CD56-NKG2C+. Several of the experiments relied on an anti-gamma-delta TCR antibody so that only alpha-beta TCR T cells were sorted.

This receptor was taken from a middle-aged man who received an inactivated influenza vaccine. J is TRBJ2-7 and V is TRBV3-1; tentative D call: TRBD2 (6 bases). The specimen comprised PBMCs from blood, sampled on the day of vaccination. The CDR3 is CASSQDWRVGEQYF. Written as DNA, the CDR3 is TGTGCCAGCAGCCAAGATTGGAGGGTGGGTGAGCAGTACTTC.